This note documents a single TCR beta chain sequence. This clonotype was found many times. What antigen it recognizes has not been identified. The record has no base qualities; no much larger clone is one base away. Libraries came from PCR. Sequencing relied on an Illumina HiSeq 2500. Molecular barcoding was employed in the preparation of TCR libraries, with unique molecular identifiers being used to normalize TCRbeta repertoire quantification. TCRdb reprocessed the public reads (quality trimming at Q25 with fastp, clone calling with MiXCR) and kept in-frame beta chains. Rows matching on CDR3 protein sequence are summarized as one entry with the most common DNA and genes. Within this sample are about 230,000 distinct CDR3 sequences, with around 13% of them counted one time only. The ten biggest clones cover around 3% of the sample. The sample comes from a study of T-cell reconstitution after alpha-beta-depleted transplantation in children (dated by TCRdb to about 2016). In the study overall: The study quantitatively tracked T-cell immune reconstitution after TCRalphabeta/CD19-depleted allogeneic hematopoietic cell transplantation in children using TCR repertoire profiling.

The CDR3 spans 12 residues, from the cysteine through the phenylalanine. Just CDR3 DNA is preserved here, 36 bases in frame from base 1. V loses 5 bases of germline sequence and J loses 4 bases, and the interval between the two ends is 8 bases. This clonotype was sampled from a human donor who donated a stem cell graft to a child with acute lymphoblastic leukemia. This chain is built from TRBV12-3 or TRBV12-4 and TRBJ1-2; the D gene is unclear. The source material was PBMCs from the stem cell graft donor, sampled from the stem cell graft. CDR3 sequence: CASSHLIYGYTF. The nucleotide sequence is TGTGCCAGCAGTCACTTGATCTATGGCTACACCTTC.